This T cell receptor (beta chain) was observed in a study of T cell repertoires in cytomegalovirus infection. TCRdb recomputed calls from the reads with MiXCR, one row per CDR3 protein. The repertoire holds around 800,000 distinct CDR3 sequences, with 30% to 35% as singletons. The germline V gene has CDR1 SGHVS and CDR2 FNYEAQ. The CDR3 runs 15 residues. Details on this clonotype: The antigen is not known. This may be a read error: a much more frequent sequence differs by one nucleotide.

This specimen was cultured CD8+ T cells from PBMCs, taken from culture after CMV antigen stimulation. This clonotype originated in a human donor in good health (CMV status not recorded). Some clones in this sample may be carry-over from other donors' samples. The chain uses TRBV7-6 and TRBJ2-1; 7 positions match TRBD1. The CDR3 sequence is CVSSLDGTAYNEQFF. CDR3 coding DNA: TGTGTCAGCAGCTTAGATGGGACAGCCTACAATGAGCAGTTCTTC.